This T cell receptor (beta chain) was retrieved from a study of vaccination and CD4 T cells after COVID-19. Background on the study: Overlapping peptides of the spike proteins of SARS-CoV-2, HCoV-NL63, HCoV-OC43 and HCoV-229E were used for cell stimulation.

On this clonotype: As yet, its antigen is unknown.

Stated treatment: 10-day PBMC culture with coronavirus spike peptide pools or control peptides (ViraFEST assay). Some 2.2 million PBMCs were grown per well alongside 10 IU/ml IL-2 and roughly 10 ug/ml peptide pools. The CDR3 loop spans 16 amino acids. V was shortened by 3 bases and J by 0 bases, with 12 bases between the two germline ends. Germline assignment: CDR1 LNHNV and CDR2 YYDKDF (reference sequence). At the Johns Hopkins FTIC core, DNA taken from cultured CD4+ T cells was sequenced by way of the Oncomine TCR Beta short-read assay. TCRdb fed the PCR reads into MiXCR, producing one record per CDR3 protein. The repertoire holds a few thousand distinct CDR3 sequences, about 35% seen once, with approximately 35% in the top ten.

The TCR sequence derives from a human donor who had recovered from COVID-19. The sequenced sample was CD4+ T cells from blood, cultured in vitro, obtained after SARS-CoV-2 vaccination. V usage is TRBV15 and J usage is TRBJ1-3; D gene ambiguous. The CDR3 coding sequence is TGTGCCACCAGCAGGGCCAGTATTTTCTCTGGAAACACCATATATTTT. Its translation: CATSRASIFSGNTIYF.